This TCR beta chain comes out of a study of cytomegalovirus exposure and HLA in healthy donors. Germline assignment: CDR1 MDHEN and CDR2 SYDVKM. The junction had 6 bases not matched to a gene; V was cut back by 3 bases and J by 2 bases. The CDR3 is 15 residues long. Assay used: immunoSEQ multiplex PCR; TCRdb lists only in-frame clones, some missing. The sample shows some 160,000 clones, approximately 90% of them seen only once. The clonotype originates from a man between 18 and 35 years old in good health and CMV-seronegative. V is TRBV28 and J is TRBJ2-5, with 7 bases aligning to TRBD2. The sequencing sample was made of PBMCs. The CDR3 spells CASSFINGGQETQYF. The CDR3 coding sequence is TGTGCCAGCAGTTTTATTAACGGGGGGCAAGAGACCCAGTACTTC.